These T cell receptor beta chains were read from a single sample in a study of cytomegalovirus exposure and HLA in healthy donors. Assay used: immunoSEQ multiplex PCR; TCRdb lists only in-frame clones, some missing. The data show about 120,000 clones, with over 70% seen just once and more than 3.5% held by the top ten. Input material: PBMCs. Every receptor here comes from a woman aged 40 to 50 in good health and CMV-seropositive. Each CDR3 is given with its conserved first and last residue. The D gene is left open where the match is weak. Size is stated for part of the rows, as once, few or many counts, or as a class when the clone is expanded.

few,TRBJ1-1,TRBV5-1,TRBD1,TGCGCCAGCAGCGTAGGGACAGGGGGCTTTTTAAGGACTGAAGCTTTCTTT,CASSVGTGGFLRTEAFF
.,TRBJ2-1,TRBV25-1,TRBD2,TGTGCCAGCATGCATGCGGGAGTAAACAATGAGCAGTTCTTC,CASMHAGVNNEQFF
once,TRBJ1-2,TRBV15,.,TGTGCCACCAGCAGAGAGGCAGGTCCTTTCTATGGCTACACCTTC,CATSREAGPFYGYTF
once,TRBJ2-3,TRBV11-1,.,TGTGCCAGCAGAGGACACAGGGAAACAGATACGCAGTATTTT,CASRGHRETDTQYF
.,TRBJ2-2,TRBV30,TRBD2,TGTGCCTGGAGTCGAACTAGCGGAACCGGGGAGCTGTTTTTT,CAWSRTSGTGELFF
.,TRBJ2-7,TRBV5-1,.,TGCGCCAGCAGCTTGGCACAGGCTCGCTCCTACGAGCAGTACTTC,CASSLAQARSYEQYF
.,TRBJ2-5,TRBV9,TRBD2,TGTGCCAGCAGCGTAGGACCGACTAGCGGAGAGACCCAGTACTTC,CASSVGPTSGETQYF
.,TRBJ1-4,TRBV6-5,.,TGTGCCAGCAGTTACTCTCTCCTCGGGGAAAAACTGTTTTTT,CASSYSLLGEKLFF
.,TRBJ2-7,TRBV9,.,TGTGCCAGCAGCGCTACAGGGAGCTCCTACGAGCAGTACTTC,CASSATGSSYEQYF
.,TRBJ2-1,TRBV5-5,.,TGTGCCAGCAGGAATACCCACAGGGCTAATGAGCAGTTCTTC,CASRNTHRANEQFF
.,TRBJ1-1,TRBV7-8,TRBD1,TGTGCCAGCAGCTTCCCCGGGACAGGGACTAACACTGAAGCTTTCTTT,CASSFPGTGTNTEAFF
.,TRBJ1-1,TRBV30,.,TGTGCCTGGAGGAACGGGTACAACACTGAAGCTTTCTTT,CAWRNGYNTEAFF
.,TRBJ2-5,TRBV5-4,TRBD2,TGTGCCAGCAGCTTGAAGTCCGGGGGGGAGACCCAGTACTTC,CASSLKSGGETQYF
.,TRBJ2-1,TRBV19,.,TGTGCCAGTAGTACGGGTAGGGGTTACAATGAGCAGTTCTTC,CASSTGRGYNEQFF
.,TRBJ2-7,TRBV4-1,.,TGCGCCAGCAGCCAAGTCGGCCAGGGTTGGTACGAGCAGTACTTC,CASSQVGQGWYEQYF
.,TRBJ2-3,TRBV28,TRBD1,TGTGCCAGCAGTTTATTGCGGGGACAGGGCCTCACAGATACGCAGTATTTT,CASSLLRGQGLTDTQYF
.,TRBJ1-1,TRBV7-2,TRBD1,TGTGCCAGCAGCGCCCGACAGGGGGCGAACACTGAAGCTTTCTTT,CASSARQGANTEAFF
.,TRBJ2-5,TRBV11-3,TRBD1,TGTGCCAGCAGCTTAAAGGGGACAGGGAACCAAGAGACCCAGTACTTC,CASSLKGTGNQETQYF
.,TRBJ2-3,TRBV29-1,TRBD2,TGCAGCGTCGCTGTCGGGACTAACACAGATACGCAGTATTTT,CSVAVGTNTDTQYF
once,TRBJ1-5,TRBV6-1,TRBD1,TGTGCCAGCAGGGACAGGCGTAGCAATCAGCCCCAGCATTTT,CASRDRRSNQPQHF
.,TRBJ2-7,TRBV11-2,.,TGTGCCAGCAGCCAAAGAGGGTACGAGCAGTACTTC,CASSQRGYEQYF
.,TRBJ2-7,TRBV7-9,.,TGTTCCAGCAGTCACAGAGACTCCTACGAGCAGTACTTC,CSSSHRDSYEQYF
.,TRBJ1-2,TRBV5-1,.,TGCGCCAGCAGACACCTTCAGGGGAAGCAAAGGAACTATGGCTACACCTTC,CASRHLQGKQRNYGYTF
.,TRBJ1-1,TRBV14,TRBD1,TGTGCCAGCAGCCATGGAGGCAGGGACAGGGGTTCCACTGAAGCTTTCTTT,CASSHGGRDRGSTEAFF
.,TRBJ2-7,TRBV7-9,.,TGTTCCAGCAGCTATAGTTACGAGCAGTACTTC,CSSSYSYEQYF
.,TRBJ2-7,TRBV7-9,TRBD2,TGTGCCAGCAGCTTATTTTCAGGACTAGCGGGGGAGCCCTACGAGCAGTACTTC,CASSLFSGLAGEPYEQYF
.,TRBJ2-1,TRBV5-1,TRBD2,TGCGCCAGCAGCTCAACCGTAGCGGGAGCTTACAATGAGCAGTTCTTC,CASSSTVAGAYNEQFF
.,TRBJ2-1,TRBV5-1,TRBD2,TGCGCCAGCAGCTTGGGCCTAGCGGCCCTCTACAATGAGCAGTTCTTC,CASSLGLAALYNEQFF
.,TRBJ2-1,TRBV6-1,.,TGTGCCAGCAGTGCATCACCCCCCACACTAGTTCCGCAGCAGTTCTTC,CASSASPPTLVPQQFF
.,TRBJ2-2,TRBV9,TRBD2,TGTGCCAGCAGCCCCGGACTAGCGGGAGCCCCCGGGGAGCTGTTTTTT,CASSPGLAGAPGELFF
.,TRBJ2-7,TRBV5-4,TRBD1,TGTGCCAGCAGTGACAGGGCCTACGAGCAGTACTTC,CASSDRAYEQYF
.,TRBJ2-3,TRBV30,TRBD2,TGTGCCTGGAGGAAAGCGGGGACCGTGGGCACAGATACGCAGTATTTT,CAWRKAGTVGTDTQYF
.,TRBJ2-1,TRBV13,.,TGTGCCAGCAGCTTAGGCGGGGACAATGAGCAGTTCTTC,CASSLGGDNEQFF
.,TRBJ2-1,TRBV28,.,TGTGCCAGCAGTGCAACCTCCGGAGGGGGCCGACATGAGCAGTTCTTC,CASSATSGGGRHEQFF
.,TRBJ1-4,TRBV4-3,.,TGCGCCAGCAGCCAAGAGGGGGGGCACGGTAATGAAAAACTGTTTTTT,CASSQEGGHGNEKLFF
.,TRBJ2-1,TRBV14,.,TGTGCCAGCAGCCAAACCTCAGGGCTAGCGAGTAATGAGCAGTTCTTC,CASSQTSGLASNEQFF
.,TRBJ2-2,TRBV6-5,.,TGTGCCAGCAGGTGCGTAGCCGGGGAGCTGTTTTTT,CASRCVAGELFF
.,TRBJ2-7,TRBV9,.,TGTGCCAGCAGCGTAGGGCAGGGGTACTACGAGCAGTACTTC,CASSVGQGYYEQYF
.,TRBJ2-5,TRBV5-5,.,TGTGCCAGCAGCCCCCATGGGGCCCCCGGTCGCGGAGAGACCCAGTACTTC,CASSPHGAPGRGETQYF
.,TRBJ2-2,TRBV6-5,.,TGTGCCAGCAGTTACTCGAGCTCCGGGGCCGGGGAGCTGTTTTTT,CASSYSSSGAGELFF
.,TRBJ1-2,TRBV5-1,.,TGCGCCAGCAGCCCAACTTTCTGGGCGGGAAAGGACTATGGCTACACCTTC,CASSPTFWAGKDYGYTF
.,TRBJ1-1,TRBV2,.,TGTGCCAGTAGATTACAGGTTAACACTGAAGCTTTCTTT,CASRLQVNTEAFF
.,TRBJ2-1,TRBV5-6,.,TGTGCCAGCAGCTCCCTCTACGCGGGCAGCACCTACAATGAGCAGTTCTTC,CASSSLYAGSTYNEQFF
.,TRBJ2-4,TRBV9,TRBD2,TGTGCCAGCAACTACAGGGGCGGGGGGGCCCCATTAGCCAAAAACATTCAGTACTTC,CASNYRGGGAPLAKNIQYF
few,TRBJ2-7,TRBV7-6,.,TGTGCCAGCAGCTTAGGGCGACAGAAGTACTTC,CASSLGRQKYF
.,TRBJ2-5,TRBV6-6,.,TGTGCCAGCAGTTACGGGCAGTTTAGAGAGACCCAGTACTTC,CASSYGQFRETQYF
few,TRBJ2-2,TRBV6-4,TRBD2,TGTGCCAGCAGTGACTCGAAAAGCGGGGCCGGGGAGCTGTTTTTT,CASSDSKSGAGELFF
.,TRBJ2-3,TRBV4-1,TRBD2,TGCGCCAGCAGCCAAGATTCCAGCGGGAGTTTCACAGATACGCAGTATTTT,CASSQDSSGSFTDTQYF
.,TRBJ1-1,TRBV13,.,TGTGCCAGCAGCTTAGACTCACAGGTATCGAGGGCTTTCTTT,CASSLDSQVSRAFF
.,TRBJ2-1,TRBV2,TRBD2,TGTGCCAGCACCCCTGGACTAGCGGGGCGTAATGAGCAGTTCTTC,CASTPGLAGRNEQFF
.,TRBJ1-4,TRBV30,.,TGTGCCTGGAGTATCGGGGGTAATGAAAAACTGTTTTTT,CAWSIGGNEKLFF
.,TRBJ2-1,TRBV30,.,TGTGCCTGGAGTAAAGCCCTTGTGGGGGGGCTCCACAATGAGCAGTTCTTC,CAWSKALVGGLHNEQFF
.,TRBJ1-1,TRBV7-9,TRBD1,TGTTCCAGCAGCTTCCCGGGACAGAGGGCTGAGGACACTGAAGCTTTCTTT,CSSSFPGQRAEDTEAFF
.,TRBJ2-7,TRBV6-6,TRBD2,TGTGCCAGCAGCCCACTAGCGCGAATGACCGAGCAGTACTTC,CASSPLARMTEQYF
.,TRBJ1-3,TRBV18,.,TGTGCCAGCTCGCAAGGACAGCTGGGCTCTGGAAACACCATATATTTT,CASSQGQLGSGNTIYF
.,TRBJ1-4,TRBV9,TRBD1,TGTGCCAGCAGCGTAGACTCGGGACAGGATGAAAAACTGTTTTTT,CASSVDSGQDEKLFF
few,TRBJ1-2,TRBV7-9,.,TGTGCCAGCAGCTTCCAGGGGTATGGCTACACCTTC,CASSFQGYGYTF
.,TRBJ2-3,TRBV5-4,TRBD2,TGTGCCAGCAGCCCGGGACTAGCCGTGACGCAGTATTTT,CASSPGLAVTQYF
.,TRBJ1-1,TRBV9,.,TGTGCCAGCAGCGTAGTCGGAGGGTCCGCTTTCTTT,CASSVVGGSAFF
.,TRBJ1-1,TRBV5-1,TRBD1,TGCGCCAGCAGACGGGACAGGGAGAACACTGAAGCTTTCTTT,CASRRDRENTEAFF